Listed below are T cell receptor beta chains from one sample, sequenced in a study of human thymus T cells. The method was immunoSEQ multiplex PCR; TCRdb's version includes in-frame clones alone and lacks a portion of them. This table holds roughly 120,000 clones, approximately 96% found once. The source material was thymus tissue. These receptors all come from a boy less than two years old with a congenital heart defect but otherwise immunologically healthy. Each CDR3 is given with its conserved first and last residue. The order of the fields is CDR3 DNA, CDR3 protein, V gene, D gene, J gene, clone size. A D gene is named only where the DNA matches it firmly. Where a row states a size, it is once, few, many or the class of an expanded clone; other rows omit it.

CDR3 DNA: TGTGCCAGCACCTCTAGCGGGGGGGCTAGCACAGATACGCAGTATTTT; CDR3 protein: CASTSSGGASTDTQYF; V gene: TRBV7-2; D gene: TRBD2; J gene: TRBJ2-3; clone size: NA
CDR3 DNA: TGTGCCAGCAGTCCCCTTCGCATGGGGGCACGTGGAAACACCATATATTTT; CDR3 protein: CASSPLRMGARGNTIYF; V gene: TRBV28; D gene: NA; J gene: TRBJ1-3; clone size: NA
CDR3 DNA: TGTGCCAGCAGCCCCAGAGCGTTTACAGGGGGCCCCAACTATGGCTACACCTTC; CDR3 protein: CASSPRAFTGGPNYGYTF; V gene: TRBV4-2; D gene: TRBD1; J gene: TRBJ1-2; clone size: NA
CDR3 DNA: TGTGCCATCAGTGAGTGGTGGGGAGGAACAGATACGCAGTATTTT; CDR3 protein: CAISEWWGGTDTQYF; V gene: TRBV10-3; D gene: NA; J gene: TRBJ2-3; clone size: NA
CDR3 DNA: TGTGCCAGCAGCCCCGACATGGGCGAGCAGTACTTC; CDR3 protein: CASSPDMGEQYF; V gene: TRBV27; D gene: NA; J gene: TRBJ2-7; clone size: NA
CDR3 DNA: TGTGCCAGCAGCTTAATGACCTACGAGCAGTACTTC; CDR3 protein: CASSLMTYEQYF; V gene: TRBV13; D gene: NA; J gene: TRBJ2-7; clone size: few
CDR3 DNA: TGTGCCAGCAGTTCCCAGACGGGAAATGACAGGGGAGGCACTGAAGCTTTCTTT; CDR3 protein: CASSSQTGNDRGGTEAFF; V gene: TRBV28; D gene: TRBD1; J gene: TRBJ1-1; clone size: NA
CDR3 DNA: TGTGCCAGCAGTCCCGGACTAGCGGGGGGGCGGGAAGAGACCCAGTACTTC; CDR3 protein: CASSPGLAGGREETQYF; V gene: TRBV28; D gene: TRBD2; J gene: TRBJ2-5; clone size: NA
CDR3 DNA: TGTGCCTGGAAGATTGTAGCGGGGGAAGAGACCCAGTACTTC; CDR3 protein: CAWKIVAGEETQYF; V gene: TRBV30; D gene: TRBD2; J gene: TRBJ2-5; clone size: NA
CDR3 DNA: TGTGCCAGCAGTGAACTGGAAGATTATGACTCCCACGAGCAGTACTTC; CDR3 protein: CASSELEDYDSHEQYF; V gene: TRBV6-1; D gene: NA; J gene: TRBJ2-7; clone size: once
CDR3 DNA: TGTGCCAGCAGTGACACAGGGGACACTGAAGCTTTCTTT; CDR3 protein: CASSDTGDTEAFF; V gene: TRBV2; D gene: TRBD1; J gene: TRBJ1-1; clone size: once
CDR3 DNA: TGCAGTGCTAAGGTATTACGTGGCTACACCTTC; CDR3 protein: CSAKVLRGYTF; V gene: TRBV20-1; D gene: NA; J gene: TRBJ1-2; clone size: NA
CDR3 DNA: TGTGCCAGTAGGGCCAGGGGCCATAGCAATCAGCCCCAGCATTTT; CDR3 protein: CASRARGHSNQPQHF; V gene: TRBV19; D gene: NA; J gene: TRBJ1-5; clone size: NA
CDR3 DNA: TGCGCCAGCAGCCCCAAAGGGGGGTACACAGATACGCAGTATTTT; CDR3 protein: CASSPKGGYTDTQYF; V gene: TRBV4-1; D gene: NA; J gene: TRBJ2-3; clone size: NA
CDR3 DNA: TGCGCCAGCAGTCCCAACACAGATACGCAGTATTTT; CDR3 protein: CASSPNTDTQYF; V gene: TRBV4-1; D gene: NA; J gene: TRBJ2-3; clone size: NA
CDR3 DNA: TGCGCCAGCAGCCAAGAGGGAGGTGTTGAAGCTTTCTTT; CDR3 protein: CASSQEGGVEAFF; V gene: TRBV4-3; D gene: NA; J gene: TRBJ1-1; clone size: NA
CDR3 DNA: TGTGCCAGCACCACTTGGACGGGACAGGGCTTCTACGAGCAGTACTTC; CDR3 protein: CASTTWTGQGFYEQYF; V gene: TRBV28; D gene: TRBD1; J gene: TRBJ2-7; clone size: NA
CDR3 DNA: TGTGCCAGCAGCCGGGACAGGGTAAAATACTATGGCTACACCTTC; CDR3 protein: CASSRDRVKYYGYTF; V gene: TRBV9; D gene: TRBD1; J gene: TRBJ1-2; clone size: NA
CDR3 DNA: TGTGCCAGCAGCTCCCAGACTAGCGGGGCTTACTCCTACAATGAGCAGTTCTTC; CDR3 protein: CASSSQTSGAYSYNEQFF; V gene: TRBV7-9; D gene: TRBD2; J gene: TRBJ2-1; clone size: NA
CDR3 DNA: TGCGCCAGCAGCCAAGTGAGGGGGGGGAAAAACACAGATACGCAGTATTTT; CDR3 protein: CASSQVRGGKNTDTQYF; V gene: TRBV4-3; D gene: NA; J gene: TRBJ2-3; clone size: NA
CDR3 DNA: TGTGCCAGCAGCTACAGGGGTCCTAATTCACCCCTCCACTTT; CDR3 protein: CASSYRGPNSPLHF; V gene: TRBV28; D gene: TRBD1; J gene: TRBJ1-6; clone size: NA
CDR3 DNA: TGTGCCAGCAGCTTTGCGTTGAGTAAAGGGGCCGGCTACCTAGAGACCCAGTACTTC; CDR3 protein: CASSFALSKGAGYLETQYF; V gene: TRBV5-6; D gene: NA; J gene: TRBJ2-5; clone size: NA
CDR3 DNA: TGTGCCAGCAGCCCTGGGGGGGGAGTCTACCAAGAGACCCAGTACTTC; CDR3 protein: CASSPGGGVYQETQYF; V gene: TRBV7-9; D gene: TRBD2; J gene: TRBJ2-5; clone size: NA
CDR3 DNA: TGTGCCAGCAGTAGGAGACTGGAAACAAATGAAAAACTGTTTTTT; CDR3 protein: CASSRRLETNEKLFF; V gene: TRBV6-6; D gene: NA; J gene: TRBJ1-4; clone size: NA
CDR3 DNA: TGCAGTGCTAACAATGAGCAGTTCTTC; CDR3 protein: CSANNEQFF; V gene: TRBV20-1; D gene: NA; J gene: TRBJ2-1; clone size: NA
CDR3 DNA: TGTGCCAGCAGCCCCCGGGGGGACACTGAAGCTTTCTTT; CDR3 protein: CASSPRGDTEAFF; V gene: TRBV11-2; D gene: NA; J gene: TRBJ1-1; clone size: NA
CDR3 DNA: TGTGCCAGCAGTTTGGGACTAGCGGGGGAGTCGGATACGCAGTATTTT; CDR3 protein: CASSLGLAGESDTQYF; V gene: TRBV27; D gene: TRBD2; J gene: TRBJ2-3; clone size: NA
CDR3 DNA: TGTGCCAGCAGTTTATCGAGTGATCGCGGCAGGGGGAAGTATGGCTACACCTTC; CDR3 protein: CASSLSSDRGRGKYGYTF; V gene: TRBV27; D gene: TRBD1; J gene: TRBJ1-2; clone size: NA
CDR3 DNA: TGCGCCAGCAGCTCAGTAGCGGGGGCTCCCGAGGAGACCCAGTACTTC; CDR3 protein: CASSSVAGAPEETQYF; V gene: TRBV5-1; D gene: TRBD2; J gene: TRBJ2-5; clone size: NA
CDR3 DNA: TGTGCCAGCACCCCGACAGGGAAAGGTGGCGAGCAGTACTTC; CDR3 protein: CASTPTGKGGEQYF; V gene: TRBV6-5; D gene: TRBD1; J gene: TRBJ2-7; clone size: NA
CDR3 DNA: TGCAGTCTAGACAGGGCCACTGAAGCTTTCTTT; CDR3 protein: CSLDRATEAFF; V gene: TRBV20-1; D gene: TRBD1; J gene: TRBJ1-1; clone size: NA
CDR3 DNA: TGTGCCTGGAGAACGGAACAGGGGGCGAACACCATATATTTT; CDR3 protein: CAWRTEQGANTIYF; V gene: TRBV30; D gene: TRBD1; J gene: TRBJ1-3; clone size: NA
CDR3 DNA: TGTGCCAGTACCCCTTCGGACGGATGTAATAGCAATCAGCCCCAGCATTTT; CDR3 protein: CASTPSDGCNSNQPQHF; V gene: TRBV19; D gene: NA; J gene: TRBJ1-5; clone size: NA
CDR3 DNA: TGTGCCAGCAGTTTATACCCCCCTTACAGGGGGCCTAGGAGCTCCTATAATTCACCCCTCCACTTT; CDR3 protein: CASSLYPPYRGPRSSYNSPLHF; V gene: TRBV28; D gene: TRBD1; J gene: TRBJ1-6; clone size: once
CDR3 DNA: TGTGCCACCAAAAAGTCCTCGGACAGGGCGAGGGACATTCAGTACTTC; CDR3 protein: CATKKSSDRARDIQYF; V gene: TRBV27; D gene: TRBD1; J gene: TRBJ2-4; clone size: NA
CDR3 DNA: TGTGCCAGCAGTTACTCGACAGGGGGCGACTATGGCTACACCTTC; CDR3 protein: CASSYSTGGDYGYTF; V gene: TRBV6-5; D gene: TRBD1; J gene: TRBJ1-2; clone size: NA
CDR3 DNA: TGTGCCAGCAGGGCTACCGGGTCCAATTCACCCCTCCACTTT; CDR3 protein: CASRATGSNSPLHF; V gene: TRBV9; D gene: NA; J gene: TRBJ1-6; clone size: once
CDR3 DNA: TGTGCCATCAGTGAGTCTGAGGGGACCAGAATCCACAGGGGGCTAAGAAACACCATATATTTT; CDR3 protein: CAISESEGTRIHRGLRNTIYF; V gene: TRBV10-3; D gene: TRBD1; J gene: TRBJ1-3; clone size: NA
CDR3 DNA: TGTGCCAGCACCTTTACGACTAGTTGCAATGAGCAGTTCTTC; CDR3 protein: CASTFTTSCNEQFF; V gene: TRBV6-6; D gene: NA; J gene: TRBJ2-1; clone size: NA
CDR3 DNA: TGTGCCAGCAGCTTATTTCCCCGGGGGCTAACCTACGAGCAGTACTTC; CDR3 protein: CASSLFPRGLTYEQYF; V gene: TRBV7-9; D gene: NA; J gene: TRBJ2-7; clone size: NA
CDR3 DNA: TGTGCCAGCTGGACGGTTAACTATGGCTACACCTTC; CDR3 protein: CASWTVNYGYTF; V gene: TRBV27; D gene: NA; J gene: TRBJ1-2; clone size: NA
CDR3 DNA: TGTGCCACCACGTCAGGCCGGGGGGCGAAAGATACGCAGTATTTT; CDR3 protein: CATTSGRGAKDTQYF; V gene: TRBV5-4; D gene: NA; J gene: TRBJ2-3; clone size: NA
CDR3 DNA: TGTGCCAGCAGTGACATCGGAGCCTCCGGGAACTACGAGCAGTACTTC; CDR3 protein: CASSDIGASGNYEQYF; V gene: TRBV25-1; D gene: NA; J gene: TRBJ2-7; clone size: NA
CDR3 DNA: TGTGCCAGCAGCCGCGGACTGAACTCCTATAATTCACCCCTCCACTTT; CDR3 protein: CASSRGLNSYNSPLHF; V gene: TRBV9; D gene: NA; J gene: TRBJ1-6; clone size: NA
CDR3 DNA: TGTGCCAGCAGCTTCTTTTTTAATGAGCAGTTCTTC; CDR3 protein: CASSFFFNEQFF; V gene: TRBV5-4; D gene: NA; J gene: TRBJ2-1; clone size: NA
CDR3 DNA: TGTGCCAGCAGTCAATATCCGGAACAGGGCGATGGGAAACTGTTTTTT; CDR3 protein: CASSQYPEQGDGKLFF; V gene: TRBV28; D gene: NA; J gene: TRBJ1-4; clone size: once
CDR3 DNA: TGTGCCAGCAGGCTCTCTGACAGGTCGAACACTGAAGCTTTCTTT; CDR3 protein: CASRLSDRSNTEAFF; V gene: TRBV4-2; D gene: NA; J gene: TRBJ1-1; clone size: NA
CDR3 DNA: TGTGCCAGCAGTTTCTCCACCCCAATCCAGGGAGGCGACCGTAAAGCTTTCTTT; CDR3 protein: CASSFSTPIQGGDRKAFF; V gene: TRBV28; D gene: NA; J gene: TRBJ1-1; clone size: NA
CDR3 DNA: TGTGCCAGCAGCTTAAGGGACAGGGGACATCAGCCCCAGCATTTT; CDR3 protein: CASSLRDRGHQPQHF; V gene: TRBV7-2; D gene: TRBD1; J gene: TRBJ1-5; clone size: NA
CDR3 DNA: TGTGCCAGCAGCCGTGAGGTCCGGGGGGGCACAGATACGCAGTATTTT; CDR3 protein: CASSREVRGGTDTQYF; V gene: TRBV7-2; D gene: TRBD2; J gene: TRBJ2-3; clone size: NA
CDR3 DNA: TGTGCCAGCAGTTTCCAGGTTCCGAACAATGAGCAGTTCTTC; CDR3 protein: CASSFQVPNNEQFF; V gene: TRBV28; D gene: NA; J gene: TRBJ2-1; clone size: NA
CDR3 DNA: TGTGCCAGCAGCCGAGGTCCGGGGGCTAGCACAGATACGCAGTATTTT; CDR3 protein: CASSRGPGASTDTQYF; V gene: TRBV27; D gene: NA; J gene: TRBJ2-3; clone size: NA
CDR3 DNA: TGTGCCAGTAGTATAGATCACGCAAGTCCGGCTAGCACAGATACGCAGTATTTT; CDR3 protein: CASSIDHASPASTDTQYF; V gene: TRBV19; D gene: NA; J gene: TRBJ2-3; clone size: NA
CDR3 DNA: TGTGCCAGCAGCCCTCGGACGGACTATGGCTACACCTTC; CDR3 protein: CASSPRTDYGYTF; V gene: TRBV6-4; D gene: NA; J gene: TRBJ1-2; clone size: NA